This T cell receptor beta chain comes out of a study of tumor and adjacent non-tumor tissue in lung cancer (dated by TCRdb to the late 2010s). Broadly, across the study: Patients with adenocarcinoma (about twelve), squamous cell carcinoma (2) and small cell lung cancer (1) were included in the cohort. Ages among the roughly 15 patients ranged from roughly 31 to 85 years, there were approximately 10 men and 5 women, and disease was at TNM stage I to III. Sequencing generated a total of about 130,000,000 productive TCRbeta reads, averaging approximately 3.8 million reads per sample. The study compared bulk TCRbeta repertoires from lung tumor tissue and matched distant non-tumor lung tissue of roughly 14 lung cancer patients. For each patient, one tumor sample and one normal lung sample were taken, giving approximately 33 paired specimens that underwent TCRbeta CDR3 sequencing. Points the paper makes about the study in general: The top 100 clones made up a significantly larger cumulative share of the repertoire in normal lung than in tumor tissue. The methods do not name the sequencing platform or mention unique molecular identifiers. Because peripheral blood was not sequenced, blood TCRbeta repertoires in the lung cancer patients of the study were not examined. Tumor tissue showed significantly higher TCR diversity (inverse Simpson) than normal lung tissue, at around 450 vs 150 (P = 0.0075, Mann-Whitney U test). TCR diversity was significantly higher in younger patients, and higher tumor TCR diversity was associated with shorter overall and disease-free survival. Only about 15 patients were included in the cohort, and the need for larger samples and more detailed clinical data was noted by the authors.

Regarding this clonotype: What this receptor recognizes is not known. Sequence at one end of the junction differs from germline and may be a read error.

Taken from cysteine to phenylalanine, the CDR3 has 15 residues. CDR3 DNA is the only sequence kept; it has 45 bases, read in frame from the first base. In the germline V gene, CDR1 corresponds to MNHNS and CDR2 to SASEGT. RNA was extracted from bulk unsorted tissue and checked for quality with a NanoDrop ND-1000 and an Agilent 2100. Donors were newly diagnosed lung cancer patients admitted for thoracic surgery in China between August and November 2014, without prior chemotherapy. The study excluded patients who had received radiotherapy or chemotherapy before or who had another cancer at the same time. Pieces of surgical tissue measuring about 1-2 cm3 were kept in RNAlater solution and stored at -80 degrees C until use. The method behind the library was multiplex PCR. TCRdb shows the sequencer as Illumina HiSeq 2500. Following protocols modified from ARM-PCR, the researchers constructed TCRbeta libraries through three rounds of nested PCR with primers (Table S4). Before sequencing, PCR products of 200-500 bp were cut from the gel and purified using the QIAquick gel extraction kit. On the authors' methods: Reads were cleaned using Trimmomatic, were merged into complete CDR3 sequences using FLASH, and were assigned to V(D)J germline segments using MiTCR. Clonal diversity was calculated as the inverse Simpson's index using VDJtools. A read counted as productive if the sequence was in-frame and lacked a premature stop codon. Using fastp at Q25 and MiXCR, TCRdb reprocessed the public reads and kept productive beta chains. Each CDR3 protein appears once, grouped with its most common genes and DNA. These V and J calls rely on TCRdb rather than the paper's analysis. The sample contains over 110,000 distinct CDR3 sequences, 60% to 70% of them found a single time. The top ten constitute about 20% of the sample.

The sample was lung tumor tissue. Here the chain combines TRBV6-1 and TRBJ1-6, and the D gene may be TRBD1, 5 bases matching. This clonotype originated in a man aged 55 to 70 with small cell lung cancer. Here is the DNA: TGTGCCAGCAGTGAACAGGGTATCAGTAATTCACCCCCCCACTTT. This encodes CASSEQGISNSPPHF.